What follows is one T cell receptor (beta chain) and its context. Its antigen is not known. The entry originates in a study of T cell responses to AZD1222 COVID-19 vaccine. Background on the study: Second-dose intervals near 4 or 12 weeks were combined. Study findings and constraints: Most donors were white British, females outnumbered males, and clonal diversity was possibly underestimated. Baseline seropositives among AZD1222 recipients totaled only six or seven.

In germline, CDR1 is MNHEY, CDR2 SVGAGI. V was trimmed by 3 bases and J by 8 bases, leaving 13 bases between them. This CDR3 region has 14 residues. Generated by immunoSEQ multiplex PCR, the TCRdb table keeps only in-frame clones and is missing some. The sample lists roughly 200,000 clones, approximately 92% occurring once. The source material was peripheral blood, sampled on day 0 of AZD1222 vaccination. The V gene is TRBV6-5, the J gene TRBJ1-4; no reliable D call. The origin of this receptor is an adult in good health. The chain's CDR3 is CASSYQSKREKLFF. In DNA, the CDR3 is TGTGCCAGCAGTTATCAGTCGAAACGGGAAAAACTGTTTTTT.